This T cell receptor (beta chain) was sequenced in a study of read filtering for tumor transcriptome and immune sequencing. Whole-study context: Transcriptome libraries were built from DNase-treated RNA. Study observations and caveats: Correlation between methods rose after single-read clonotypes were removed. This fraction held mixed bone marrow immune cells after CD138-negative sorting.

Sampling of bone marrow took place during active disease in every patient. This library used roughly 0.4 ug RNA and molecular barcoded adaptors spanning alpha/delta and beta/gamma chains. TCRdb redid the calling of the reads with MiXCR, one entry per CDR3 protein. The repertoire holds 75,000 to 90,000 distinct CDR3 sequences, with approximately 13% as singletons. The sample holds many counts of this clonotype. Its target is not known. The germline CDR1 and CDR2 sequences are SGHRS and YFSETQ. CDR3 size: 12 residues. V was cut by 3 bases and J by 5 bases, with 8 bases left in between. Sequencing input: a population of CD138-negative cells sorted from bone marrow. The genes are TRBV5-1 and TRBJ2-5; maybe TRBD1 (6 bases). This TCR derives from a donor aged 40 or over with multiple myeloma. The CDR3 coding sequence is TGCGCCAGCAGCTCAAGGGGGGAGACCCAGTACTTC. Translating gives CASSSRGETQYF.